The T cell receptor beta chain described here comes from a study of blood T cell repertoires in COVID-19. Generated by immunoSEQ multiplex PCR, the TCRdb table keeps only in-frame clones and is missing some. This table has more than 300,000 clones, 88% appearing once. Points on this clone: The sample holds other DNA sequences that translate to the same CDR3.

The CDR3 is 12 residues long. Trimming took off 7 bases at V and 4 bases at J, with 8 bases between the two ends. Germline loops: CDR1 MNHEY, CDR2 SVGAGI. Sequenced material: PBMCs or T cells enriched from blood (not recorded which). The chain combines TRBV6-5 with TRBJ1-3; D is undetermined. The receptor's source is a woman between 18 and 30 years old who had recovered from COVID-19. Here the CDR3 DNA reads TGTGCCAGCACCCTTTCGGGAAACACCATATATTTT. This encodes CASTLSGNTIYF.